This TCR beta chain was retrieved from a study of cytomegalovirus exposure and HLA in healthy donors. The germline CDR1 and CDR2 sequences are SGDLS and YYNGEE. The CDR3 extends over 16 amino acids. The trim removed 3 bases at V and 4 bases at J, leaving 8 bases unmatched. Primers included in the PCR were 60 Vbeta and 13 Jbeta primers. Measured with immunoSEQ multiplex PCR; TCRdb has only the in-frame clones, and not every one. The sample includes some 190,000 clones, less than 85% of them seen just once. The source of this sequence is a young man in good health and CMV-seropositive. The chain is built from TRBV9 and TRBJ2-7; 12 bases map to TRBD2. Sequencing was carried out using PBMCs. The CDR3 nucleotides read TGTGCCAGCAGCGACCGACTGACTAGCGGGAGATACGAGCAGTACTTC. Its protein product is CASSDRLTSGRYEQYF.